This T cell receptor beta chain was sequenced for a study of blood T cell repertoires in COVID-19. Across the whole study: Researchers got acute and convalescent COVID-19 samples from the United States, Italy and Spain. PBMCs, B-cell-depleted T cells, or T cells provided the cDNA or gDNA that made up the material.

Original methodology: The assay estimated nucleated cells by amplifying reference gene primers. The assay was immunoSEQ multiplex PCR, and TCRdb's table has in-frame clones only and misses some. D and trimming were read from the DNA, whereas the V and J calls and clone size are those reported in that table. This repertoire shows 93,000 or so clones, about 88% found once; its top ten account for 6.2%. This CDR3 contains 12 residues. Trimming took 2 bases from V and 5 from J, leaving 6 bases between them. Germline CDR1 is MNHEY and CDR2 is SVGAGI. Sequenced material: peripheral blood. The J gene is TRBJ1-1, the V gene TRBV6-5, with D unclear. This clonotype originated in a human donor in a cohort sampled during active COVID-19. The CDR3 region is CASSYAGTEAFF. The CDR3, as DNA: TGTGCCAGCAGTTACGCGGGGACTGAAGCTTTCTTT.